This record looks at one T cell receptor beta chain sequence and its context. CDR1 is MNHNS and CDR2 is SASEGT in the germline V gene. The CDR3 extends over 16 amino acids. The ends were cut back, 1 base at V and 1 base at J, with 11 bases in the middle. The sample belongs to a study of blood T cell repertoires in COVID-19. Study overall: Acute-phase and convalescent COVID-19 samples originated in the United States, Italy and Spain.

The repertoire was sequenced with immunoSEQ multiplex PCR; TCRdb's copy has only in-frame clones and lacks some. The sample contains about 260,000 clones, about 89% of which appear only once. This chain joins TRBV6-1 and TRBJ1-5; weak D call: TRBD1 (5 bases). Sequencing was done on a sample of peripheral blood. The TCR comes from a man in his forties or fifties who had recovered from COVID-19. CDR3 in DNA: TGTGCCAGCAGTGAAGTGGGCAGGGCAAGCAATCAGCCCCAGCATTTT. Translated: CASSEVGRASNQPQHF.